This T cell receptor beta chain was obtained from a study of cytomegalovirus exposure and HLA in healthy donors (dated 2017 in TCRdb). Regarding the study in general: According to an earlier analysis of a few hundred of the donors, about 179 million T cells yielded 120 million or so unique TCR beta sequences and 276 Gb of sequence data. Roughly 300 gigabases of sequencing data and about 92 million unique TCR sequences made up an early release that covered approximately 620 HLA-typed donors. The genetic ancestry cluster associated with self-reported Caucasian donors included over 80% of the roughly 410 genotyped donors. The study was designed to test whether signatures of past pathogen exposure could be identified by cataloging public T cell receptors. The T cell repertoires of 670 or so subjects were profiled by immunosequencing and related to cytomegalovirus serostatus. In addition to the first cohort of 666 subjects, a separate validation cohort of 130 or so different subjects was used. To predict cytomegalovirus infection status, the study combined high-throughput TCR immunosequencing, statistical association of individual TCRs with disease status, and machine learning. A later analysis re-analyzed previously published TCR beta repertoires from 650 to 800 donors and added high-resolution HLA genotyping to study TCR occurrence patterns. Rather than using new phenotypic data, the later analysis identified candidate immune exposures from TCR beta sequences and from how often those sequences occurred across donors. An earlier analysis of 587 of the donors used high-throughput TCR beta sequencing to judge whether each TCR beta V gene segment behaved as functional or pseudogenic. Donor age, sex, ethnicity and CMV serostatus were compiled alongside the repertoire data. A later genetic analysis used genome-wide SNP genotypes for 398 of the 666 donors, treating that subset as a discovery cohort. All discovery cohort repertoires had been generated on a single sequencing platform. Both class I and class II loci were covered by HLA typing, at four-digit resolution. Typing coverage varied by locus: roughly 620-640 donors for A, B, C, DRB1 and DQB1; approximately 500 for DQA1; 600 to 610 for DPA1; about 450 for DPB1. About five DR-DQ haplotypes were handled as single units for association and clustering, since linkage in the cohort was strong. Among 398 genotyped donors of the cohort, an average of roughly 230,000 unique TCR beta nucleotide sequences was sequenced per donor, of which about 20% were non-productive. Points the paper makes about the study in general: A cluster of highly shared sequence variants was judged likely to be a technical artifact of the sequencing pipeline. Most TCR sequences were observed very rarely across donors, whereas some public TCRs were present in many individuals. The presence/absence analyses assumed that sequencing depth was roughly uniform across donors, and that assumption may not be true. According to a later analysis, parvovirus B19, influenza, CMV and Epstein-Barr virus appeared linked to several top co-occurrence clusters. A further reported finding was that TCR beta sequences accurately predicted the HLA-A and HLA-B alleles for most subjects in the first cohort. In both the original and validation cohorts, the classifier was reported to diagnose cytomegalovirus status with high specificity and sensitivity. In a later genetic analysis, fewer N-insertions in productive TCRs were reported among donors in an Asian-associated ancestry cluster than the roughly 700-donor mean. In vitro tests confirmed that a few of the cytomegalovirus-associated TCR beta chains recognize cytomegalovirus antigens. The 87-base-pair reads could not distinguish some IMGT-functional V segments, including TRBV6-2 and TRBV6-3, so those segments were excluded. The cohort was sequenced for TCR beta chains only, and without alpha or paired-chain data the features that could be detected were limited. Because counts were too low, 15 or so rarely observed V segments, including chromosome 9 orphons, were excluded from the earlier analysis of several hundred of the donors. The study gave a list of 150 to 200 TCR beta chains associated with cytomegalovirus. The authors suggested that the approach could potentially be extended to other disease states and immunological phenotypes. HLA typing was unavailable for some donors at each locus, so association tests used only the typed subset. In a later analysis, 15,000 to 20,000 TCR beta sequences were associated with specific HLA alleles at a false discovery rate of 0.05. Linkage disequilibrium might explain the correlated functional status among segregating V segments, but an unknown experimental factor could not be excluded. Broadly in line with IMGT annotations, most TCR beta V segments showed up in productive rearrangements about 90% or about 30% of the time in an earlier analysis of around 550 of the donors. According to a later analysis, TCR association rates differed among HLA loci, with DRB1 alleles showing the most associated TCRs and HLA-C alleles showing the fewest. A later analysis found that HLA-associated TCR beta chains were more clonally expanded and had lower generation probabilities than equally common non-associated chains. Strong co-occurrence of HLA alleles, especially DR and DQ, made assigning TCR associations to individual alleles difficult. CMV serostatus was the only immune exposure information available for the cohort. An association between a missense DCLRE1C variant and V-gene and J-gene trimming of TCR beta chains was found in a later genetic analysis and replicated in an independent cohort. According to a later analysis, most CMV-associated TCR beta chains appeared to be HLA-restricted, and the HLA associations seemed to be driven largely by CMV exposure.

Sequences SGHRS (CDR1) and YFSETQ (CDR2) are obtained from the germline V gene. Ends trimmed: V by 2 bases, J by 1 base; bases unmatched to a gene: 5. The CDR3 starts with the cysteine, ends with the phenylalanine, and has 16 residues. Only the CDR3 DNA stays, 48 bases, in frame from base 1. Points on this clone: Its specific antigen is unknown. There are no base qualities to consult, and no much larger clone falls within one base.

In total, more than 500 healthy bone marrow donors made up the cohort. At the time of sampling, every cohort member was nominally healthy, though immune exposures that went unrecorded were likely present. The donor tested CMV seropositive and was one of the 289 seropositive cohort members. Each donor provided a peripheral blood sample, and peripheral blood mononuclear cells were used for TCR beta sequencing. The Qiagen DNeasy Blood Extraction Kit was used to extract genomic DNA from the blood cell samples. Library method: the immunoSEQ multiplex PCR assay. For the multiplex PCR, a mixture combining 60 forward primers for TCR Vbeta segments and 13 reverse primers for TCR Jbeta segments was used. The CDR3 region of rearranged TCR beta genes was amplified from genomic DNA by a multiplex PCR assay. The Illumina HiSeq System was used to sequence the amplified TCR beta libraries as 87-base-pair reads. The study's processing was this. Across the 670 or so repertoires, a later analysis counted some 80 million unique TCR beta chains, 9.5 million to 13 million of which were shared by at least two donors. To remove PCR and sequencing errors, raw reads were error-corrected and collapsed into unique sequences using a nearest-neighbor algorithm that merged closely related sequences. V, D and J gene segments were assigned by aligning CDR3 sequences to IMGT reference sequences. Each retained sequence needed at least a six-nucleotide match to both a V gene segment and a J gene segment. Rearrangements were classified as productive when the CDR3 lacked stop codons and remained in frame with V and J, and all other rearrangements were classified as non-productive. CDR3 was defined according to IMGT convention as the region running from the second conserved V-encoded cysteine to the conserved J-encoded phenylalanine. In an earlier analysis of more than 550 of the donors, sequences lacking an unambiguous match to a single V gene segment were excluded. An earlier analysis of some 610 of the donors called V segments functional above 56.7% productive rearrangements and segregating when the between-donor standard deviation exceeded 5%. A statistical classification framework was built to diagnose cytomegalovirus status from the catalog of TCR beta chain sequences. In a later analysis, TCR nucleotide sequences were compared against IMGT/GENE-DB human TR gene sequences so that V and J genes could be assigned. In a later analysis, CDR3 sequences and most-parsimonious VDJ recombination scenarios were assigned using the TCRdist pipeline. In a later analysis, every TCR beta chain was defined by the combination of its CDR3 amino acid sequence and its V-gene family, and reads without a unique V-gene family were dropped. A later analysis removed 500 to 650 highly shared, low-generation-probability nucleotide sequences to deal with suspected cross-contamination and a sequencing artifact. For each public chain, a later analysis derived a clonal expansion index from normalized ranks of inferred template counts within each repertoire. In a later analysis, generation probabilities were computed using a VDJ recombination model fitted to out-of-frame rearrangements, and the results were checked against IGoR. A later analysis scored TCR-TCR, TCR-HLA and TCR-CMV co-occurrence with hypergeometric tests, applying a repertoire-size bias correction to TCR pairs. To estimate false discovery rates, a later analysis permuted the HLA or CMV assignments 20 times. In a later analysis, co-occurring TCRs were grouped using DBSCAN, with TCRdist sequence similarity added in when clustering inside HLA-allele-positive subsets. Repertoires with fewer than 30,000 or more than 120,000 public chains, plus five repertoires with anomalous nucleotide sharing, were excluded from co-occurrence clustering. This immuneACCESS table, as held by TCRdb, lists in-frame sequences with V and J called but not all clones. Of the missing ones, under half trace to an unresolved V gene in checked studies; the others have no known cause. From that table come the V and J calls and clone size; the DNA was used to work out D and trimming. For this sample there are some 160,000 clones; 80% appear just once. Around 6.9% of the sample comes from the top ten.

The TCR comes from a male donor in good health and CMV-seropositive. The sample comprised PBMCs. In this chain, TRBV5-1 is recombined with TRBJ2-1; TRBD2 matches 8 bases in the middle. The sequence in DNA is TGCGCCAGCAGCTTAACAGCGGGAGAGTCCTACAATGAGCAGTTCTTC. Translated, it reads CASSLTAGESYNEQFF.